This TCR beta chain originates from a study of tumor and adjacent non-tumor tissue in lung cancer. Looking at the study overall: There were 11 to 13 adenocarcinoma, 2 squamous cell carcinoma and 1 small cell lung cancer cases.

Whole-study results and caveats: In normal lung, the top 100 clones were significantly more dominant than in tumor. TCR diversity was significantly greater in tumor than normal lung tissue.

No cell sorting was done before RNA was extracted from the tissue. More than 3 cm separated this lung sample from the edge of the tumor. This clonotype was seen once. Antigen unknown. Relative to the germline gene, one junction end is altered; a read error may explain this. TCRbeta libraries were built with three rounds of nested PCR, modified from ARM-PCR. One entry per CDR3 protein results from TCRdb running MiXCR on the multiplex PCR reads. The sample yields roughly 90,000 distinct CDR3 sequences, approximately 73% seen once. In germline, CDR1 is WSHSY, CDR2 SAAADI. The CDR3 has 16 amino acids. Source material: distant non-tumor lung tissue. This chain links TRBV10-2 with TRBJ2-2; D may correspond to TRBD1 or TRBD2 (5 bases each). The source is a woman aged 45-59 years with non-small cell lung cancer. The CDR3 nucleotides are TGTGCCAGCAGTTCTGGACAAGCGGATTACACCGGGGAGCTGTTTTTT. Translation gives CASSSGQADYTGELFF.